This TCR beta chain was captured in a study of naive and memory T cell subsets. General observations from the study: This RNA-based method may be sensitive to activation-related transcript changes.

TCR cDNA received a 3' ligated oligonucleotide that carried a UMI. Adult healthy volunteers gave 2.5 ml peripheral blood for whole-blood RNA. The V gene's germline CDR1 is SGHAT and CDR2 FQNNGV. The CDR3 contains 14 residues. V was pared by 5 bases and J by 5 bases, with 4 bases of the junction left unmatched. Many counts were recorded for this clonotype. Its antigen is still unknown. Amplification of ligated cDNA took four PCR rounds with SP2 and nested alpha and beta constant primers. TCRdb recomputed calls from the 5' RACE reads with MiXCR, one row per CDR3 protein. The sample holds more than 45,000 distinct CDR3 sequences, about 4.5% seen once.

The TCR originated in a female donor in good health. The rearrangement joins TRBV11-2 to TRBJ2-1; 9 bases agree with TRBD1. The CDR3 coding sequence is TGTGCCAGCAGCAGAACAGGGGGCAACAATGAGCAGTTCTTC. It yields the protein CASSRTGGNNEQFF.